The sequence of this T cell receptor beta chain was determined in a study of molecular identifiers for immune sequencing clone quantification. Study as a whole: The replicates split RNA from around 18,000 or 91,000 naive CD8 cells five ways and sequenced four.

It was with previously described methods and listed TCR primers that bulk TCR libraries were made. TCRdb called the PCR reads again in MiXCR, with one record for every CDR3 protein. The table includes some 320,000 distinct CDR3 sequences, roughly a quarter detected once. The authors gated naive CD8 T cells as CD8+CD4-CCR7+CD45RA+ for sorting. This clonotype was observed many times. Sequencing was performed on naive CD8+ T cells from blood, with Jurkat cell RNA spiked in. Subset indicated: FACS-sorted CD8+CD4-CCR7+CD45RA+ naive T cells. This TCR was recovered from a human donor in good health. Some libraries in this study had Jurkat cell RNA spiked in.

DNA for the CDR3: TGCAGTGCTAGAGACCTAGCGGGAAGCTCCTACGAGCAGTACTTC. It encodes CSARDLAGSSYEQYF. This chain uses TRBV20-1 with TRBJ2-7, with 9 positions matching TRBD2. Germline CDR1 reads DFQATT; CDR2 reads SNEGSKA (reference sequence). J lost 0 bases, V lost 0 bases, and 3 bases had no gene match. The CDR3 is 15 amino acids.